These T cell receptor beta chains were read from a single sample in a study of vaccination and CD4 T cells after COVID-19. MiXCR, run by TCRdb on the PCR reads, gives a single entry per CDR3 protein. The sample holds about 6,300 distinct CDR3 sequences, around two thirds seen once. Which antigens these TCRs recognize remains unknown. The sequenced sample consisted of CD4+ T cells from blood, cultured in vitro. The source is a human donor who had recovered from COVID-19. CDR3s include the opening cysteine and the closing phenylalanine or tryptophan. The size field is filled for only some rows; it gives once, few, many or a size class.

TRBV27,TRBJ2-3,.,CASSLGLAGGTSTDTQYF
TRBV6-5,TRBJ2-3,.,CASSYSRGATDTQYF
TRBV7-2,TRBJ1-2,.,CASSLPNKNYGYTF
TRBV7-2,TRBJ1-2,few,CASSLFGTGVFYGYTF
TRBV4-2,TRBJ1-1,.,CASSQEGQGDTEAFF
TRBV7-3,TRBJ2-1,.,CASSLAGQNEQFF
TRBV20-1,TRBJ1-2,.,CSASHNNYGYTF
TRBV2,TRBJ2-5,.,CASMGQGGETQYF
TRBV27,TRBJ2-3,.,CASSLRSGFLSTDTQYF
TRBV19,TRBJ1-6,.,CASAGSYNSPLHF
TRBV20-1,TRBJ2-2,.,CSAKIAGTGELFF
TRBV4-1,TRBJ2-7,.,CASSQIHEAGLSYEQYF
TRBV28,TRBJ2-5,once,CASSSRTRGFWETQYF
TRBV20-1,TRBJ2-7,few,CSARPGLGEQYF
TRBV7-2,TRBJ1-6,few,CASSLDRGSPLHF
TRBV6-5,TRBJ1-6,once,CASSLIGTGRPKNNSPLHF
TRBV7-8,TRBJ1-1,.,CASSFLTGGTEAFF
TRBV7-9,TRBJ1-6,.,CASSLVSSPLHF
TRBV24-1,TRBJ2-5,once,CATSDSTGPAETQYF
TRBV2,TRBJ2-3,few,CASRLPQGRGTDTQYF
TRBV6-5,TRBJ2-7,.,CASSYNRGLPIEQYF
TRBV20-1,TRBJ2-5,.,CSASQGARTQYF
TRBV20-1,TRBJ2-5,.,CSVSGPVGAQYF
TRBV12-3/TRBV12-4,TRBJ1-1,.,CASSLEVRGGTEAFF
TRBV6-1,TRBJ2-1,.,CASSLAGGHYNEQFF
TRBV6-1,TRBJ1-5,.,CASRSRDGDFNQPQHF
TRBV27,TRBJ1-1,.,CASSSRGEAFF
TRBV6-5,TRBJ1-2,.,CASSYSNYGYTF
TRBV7-3,TRBJ1-6,.,CASSLRGGGSPLHF
TRBV6-1,TRBJ1-1,.,CASSVQPMNTEAFF
TRBV7-2,TRBJ2-5,large,CASSLSLGETQYF
TRBV6-1,TRBJ1-1,.,CASGVDGFSEAFF
TRBV20-1,TRBJ2-7,.,CSASLPGTYEQYF
TRBV7-6,TRBJ1-1,.,CASSLVTGATEAFF
TRBV7-2,TRBJ2-1,once,CASSSSSNQFF
TRBV15,TRBJ2-7,.,CATSLGGRGYEQYF
TRBV19,TRBJ2-3,.,CASLSGDTQYF
TRBV10-3,TRBJ2-2,.,CAISSPWPRGGELFF
TRBV11-3,TRBJ2-1,.,CASSFSGTSGKSSYNEQFF
TRBV7-3,TRBJ1-1,.,CASQRGMNTEAFF
TRBV20-1,TRBJ1-1,.,CSAFLGTEAFF
TRBV7-8,TRBJ1-1,.,CASDAATGGASTEAFF
TRBV20-1,TRBJ1-1,few,CSAFDSRTGTEAFF
TRBV20-1,TRBJ1-1,few,CSVVFTAWDTEAFF